These 11 T cell receptor beta chains originate from one sample sequenced in a study of blood T cells in healthy people across ages. A second PCR, run for about 7 to 11 cycles, used a sample-barcoded 5' primer plus a J-beta primer mix. In TCRdb, the 5' RACE reads were re-called with MiXCR into one record per CDR3 protein. Here the sample spans around 1,500,000 distinct CDR3 sequences, 28% being singletons. Sample: blood. The source is a woman aged 30 to 39 in good health.

The J gene is TRBJ1-2, the V gene TRBV14; a possible D gene is TRBD1 (5 bases). With 3 bases removed from V and 2 bases from J, the gap between germline ends came to 7 bases. The CDR3 totals 13 residues. The V gene's germline CDR1 is SGHDN and CDR2 FVKESK. CDR3 DNA sequence: TGTGCCAGCAGCCACAGGGCCAACTATGGCTACACCTTC. The encoded protein is CASSHRANYGYTF.

A note on this clonotype: Relative to the germline gene, one junction end is altered; a read error may explain this. The rearrangement joins TRBV24-1 to TRBJ2-3; TRBD1 agrees at 8 bases. The CDR3 is 19 amino acids. Germline V CDR1 and CDR2: KGHDR, SFDVKD. The CDR3 region has the DNA TGTGCCACCGGTGATCCCTCGGAGATGGGGACAGGCGGGGCAGATACGCAGTATTTT. Its translation: CATGDPSEMGTGGADTQYF.

This clonotype was found once. A much larger clone is a single base away; this may be a read error. The chain carries TRBV10-3 and TRBJ2-5, with TRBD1 matching over 7 bases. The germline V gene encodes CDR1 ENHRY and CDR2 SYGVKD. The CDR3 has 12 residues. The CDR3 loop reads CTISRQGETQYF. In DNA, the CDR3 is TGTACCATCAGCCGACAGGGAGAGACCCAGTACTTC.

A few counts support this clonotype. The gene calls are TRBV5-1 and TRBJ1-2; D remains ambiguous. The germline V gene has CDR1 SGHRS and CDR2 YFSETQ. Trimming removed 0 bases from V and 2 bases from J, with 11 bases in between. The CDR3 runs 15 residues. CDR3 nucleotides: TGCGCCAGCAGCTTGGGTGGGGAGAAGAACTATGGCTACACCTTC. Translation: CASSLGGEKNYGYTF.

This clonotype has a handful of counts. The chain joins TRBV9 to TRBJ2-7; the D is unclear. The ends were cut back, 0 bases at V and 3 bases at J, with 10 bases in the middle. There are 14 residues in the CDR3. The germline gives CDR1 SGDLS, CDR2 YYNGEE. This chain's CDR3 is CASSVEDQNYEQYF. The CDR3 region has the DNA TGTGCCAGCAGCGTAGAGGACCAAAACTACGAGCAGTACTTC. The variable domain in full, with the rest retrieved from reference TRBV9 and TRBJ2-7, is DSGVTQTPKHLITATGQRVTLRCSPRSGDLSVYWYQQSLDQGLQFLIQYYNGEERAKGNILERFSAQQFPDLHSELNLSSLELGDSALYFCASSVEDQNYEQYFGPGTRLTVT.

The sample holds a few counts of this clonotype. The V gene is TRBV7-2, the J gene TRBJ2-7; 11 bases align to TRBD2. Germline loops: CDR1 SGHTA, CDR2 FQGNSA. With V trimmed by 7 bases and J by 9 bases, 14 bases remained unmatched. CDR3 length equals 15 residues. The CDR3 DNA reads TGTGCCAGCACCTTTACTAGCGGGGGACCTAATGGGCAGTACTTC. This gives the protein CASTFTSGGPNGQYF.

The chain joins TRBV7-2 to TRBJ1-5; D perhaps matches TRBD1 (6 bases). Germline values: CDR1 SGHTA, CDR2 FQGNSA. Trimming stripped 5 bases from V and 4 bases from J, with 15 bases between. This CDR3 is 15 amino acids long. The CDR3 coding sequence is TGTGCCAGCAGCCATACAGGTACAGGGAATCAGCCCCAGCATTTT. It is translated as CASSHTGTGNQPQHF.

This clonotype has ten or more counts. This chain connects TRBV10-3 to TRBJ2-1, with TRBD2 matching 12 bases. J was trimmed by 10 bases and V by 8 bases; bases with no gene match: 15. The CDR3 runs to 16 residues. Germline V gives CDR1 ENHRY, CDR2 SYGVKD. The CDR3 DNA is TGTGCCATCTCTAGGTCTAGCGGGGGGGGTTCCTACGAGCAGTTCTTC. Protein product: CAISRSSGGGSYEQFF.

As to this clonotype: One junction end does not reproduce the germline sequence, and a read error may be involved. The J gene is TRBJ1-4, the V gene TRBV20-1; D uncertain. The CDR3 length is 12 residues. Per germline, CDR1 DFQATT and CDR2 SNEGSKA (reference sequence). The CDR3 region has the DNA TGCAGTGCCAGAGACCAGACTGAAAAACTGTTTTTT. Translated: CSARDQTEKLFF.

A note on this clonotype: Mismatch with germline at one junction end may stem from a read error. The chain uses TRBV5-1 and TRBJ2-7, with D possibly TRBD1 on 5 matching bases. In germline, CDR1 is SGHRS, CDR2 YFSETQ. The CDR3 sequence is 12 residues long. The CDR3 sequence is CASGLVGDEQYF. The DNA of the CDR3 is TGCGCCAGCGGCTTGGTAGGGGACGAGCAGTACTTC.

The count of this clonotype is one. This clone may be a read error of a much larger clone one base away. The J gene is TRBJ2-7, the V gene TRBV3-1; possibly TRBD2 for D (5 bases). The CDR3 extends over 16 amino acids. Germline values: CDR1 LGHDT, CDR2 YNNKEL (reference sequence). CDR3: CTSSQTVLARTYEQYF. The CDR3 coding sequence is TGTACCAGCAGCCAAACGGTATTAGCGAGGACCTACGAGCAGTACTTC.